This TCR beta chain was identified during a study of CD8 T cells in Susac syndrome. From blood CD8+ and CD4+ T cells, the TCR beta chain was sequenced. The TEMRA cells underwent FACS enrichment, while the CD8+ and CD4+ T cells underwent negative isolation. Study results and caveats: The study acknowledged a relatively small number of individuals in its TCR sequencing and HLA analysis.

CDR1 is MNHNY, CDR2 SVGAGI, per germline (reference sequence). The CDR3 is made up of 14 amino acids. Trimming stripped 5 bases from V and 2 bases from J, with 10 bases between. In the case of this clonotype: As yet, its antigen is unknown.

Random-hexamer reverse transcription was applied to roughly 0.5 to 1 ug RNA. TCR beta CDR3 was amplified by immunoSEQ multiplex PCR. This amplification extended across 54 Vbeta and 13 Jbeta segments. TCRdb itself ran the immunoSEQ multiplex PCR reads through MiXCR, one entry per CDR3 protein. The sample contains around 140,000 distinct CDR3 sequences, around 80% of which appear only once. V and J are TRBV6-6 and TRBJ1-5; D might be TRBD1 (5 bases). Sequencing was done on a sample of CD8+ T cells from PBMCs. This sequence was found in a human donor with multiple sclerosis. The CDR3, as DNA: TGTGCCAGCAGTCGCCCGGGGGGCAATCAGCCCCAGCATTTT. Protein: CASSRPGGNQPQHF.